The clone carrying this T cell receptor beta chain was seen at least ten times. The authors deemed Graves' hyperthyroidism stable absent ophthalmopathy progression within 18 months. PBMCs stemmed from approximately 10 ml fresh peripheral blood. V dropped 3 bases and J dropped 2 bases, with 5 bases sitting between them. Germline CDR1 is MNHNS and CDR2 is SASEGT. This CDR3 spans 12 amino acids. The sample is drawn from a study of T cells in Graves' hyperthyroidism and ophthalmopathy. Whole-study context: Peripheral blood samples were taken at initial diagnosis, prior to any treatment.

The TCR beta CDR3 regions underwent amplification using RNA transcripts as the source. Primed by the HTBI set, a first-round RT-PCR was run on the TCR CDR3. One entry per CDR3 protein, called by TCRdb with MiXCR from the multiplex PCR reads. The sample has 700,000 or so distinct CDR3 sequences; about 17% are singletons. The sequenced sample was blood. This clonotype was sampled from a man aged 18-30 years with Graves' hyperthyroidism. The V and J genes are TRBV6-1 and TRBJ2-7; unclear D gene. CDR3 bases: TGTGCCAGCAGTGACCCGACCTACGAGCAGTACTTC. As protein: CASSDPTYEQYF.